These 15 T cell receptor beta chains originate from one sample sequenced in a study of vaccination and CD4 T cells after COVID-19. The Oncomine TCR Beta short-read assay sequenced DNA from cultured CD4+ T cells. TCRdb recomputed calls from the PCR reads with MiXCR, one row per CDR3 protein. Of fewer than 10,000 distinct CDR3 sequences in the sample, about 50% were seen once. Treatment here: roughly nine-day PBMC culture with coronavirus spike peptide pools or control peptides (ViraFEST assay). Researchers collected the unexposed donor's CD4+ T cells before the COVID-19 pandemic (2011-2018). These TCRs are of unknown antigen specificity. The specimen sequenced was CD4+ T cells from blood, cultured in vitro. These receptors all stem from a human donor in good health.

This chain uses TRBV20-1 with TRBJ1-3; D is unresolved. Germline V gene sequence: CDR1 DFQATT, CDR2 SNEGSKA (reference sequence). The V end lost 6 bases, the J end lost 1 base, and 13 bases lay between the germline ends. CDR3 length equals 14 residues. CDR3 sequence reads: CSAPRGGSGNTIYF. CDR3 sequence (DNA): TGCAGTGCGCCCCGAGGCGGTTCTGGAAACACCATATATTTT.

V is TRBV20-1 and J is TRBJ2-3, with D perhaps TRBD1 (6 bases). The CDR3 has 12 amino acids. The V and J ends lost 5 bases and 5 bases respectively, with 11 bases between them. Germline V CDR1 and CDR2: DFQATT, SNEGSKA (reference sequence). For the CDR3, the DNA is TGCAGTGCTGACTCAGGGGTAGATACGCAGTATTTT. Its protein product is CSADSGVDTQYF.

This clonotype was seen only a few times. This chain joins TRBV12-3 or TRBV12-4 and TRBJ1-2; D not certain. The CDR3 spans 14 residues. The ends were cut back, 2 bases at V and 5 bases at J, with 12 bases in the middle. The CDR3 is CASSLRSGGYGYTF. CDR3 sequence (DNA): TGTGCCAGCAGTTTAAGGAGTGGAGGTTATGGCTACACCTTC.

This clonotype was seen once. The chain's CDR3 is CASSQDDTGELFF. CDR3 sequence (DNA): TGCGCCAGCAGCCAAGATGATACCGGGGAGCTGTTTTTT. V is TRBV5-1 and J is TRBJ2-2; D unresolved. The CDR3 sequence is 13 residues long. In germline, CDR1 is SGHRS, CDR2 YFSETQ. Deletions cut 4 bases from V and 5 bases from J, with 9 bases between.

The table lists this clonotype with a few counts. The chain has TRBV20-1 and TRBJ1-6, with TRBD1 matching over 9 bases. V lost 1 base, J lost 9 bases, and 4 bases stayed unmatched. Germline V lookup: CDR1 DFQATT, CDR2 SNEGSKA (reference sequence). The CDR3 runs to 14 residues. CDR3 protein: CSARVQGAVSPLHF. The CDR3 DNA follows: TGCAGTGCTAGAGTACAGGGGGCAGTTTCACCCCTCCACTTT.

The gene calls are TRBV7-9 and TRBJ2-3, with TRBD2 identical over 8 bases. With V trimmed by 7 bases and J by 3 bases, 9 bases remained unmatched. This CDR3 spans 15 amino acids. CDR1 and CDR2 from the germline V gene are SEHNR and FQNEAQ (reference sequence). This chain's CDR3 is CASIIGSGITDTQYF. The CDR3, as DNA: TGTGCCAGCATCATCGGTAGCGGGATTACAGATACGCAGTATTTT.

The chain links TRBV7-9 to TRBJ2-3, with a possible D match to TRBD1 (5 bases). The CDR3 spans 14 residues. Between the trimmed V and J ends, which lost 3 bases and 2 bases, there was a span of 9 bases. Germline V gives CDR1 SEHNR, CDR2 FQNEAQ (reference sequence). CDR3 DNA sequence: TGTGCCAGCAGCTTCAGACAGACCACAGATACGCAGTATTTT. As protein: CASSFRQTTDTQYF.

The CDR3: CASSVSIDMTVRNSPLHF. The CDR3 DNA reads as TGTGCCAGCAGTGTGTCCATAGACATGACAGTGCGTAATTCACCCCTCCACTTT. The rearrangement joins TRBV6-1 to TRBJ1-6, with D possibly matching TRBD1 (5 bases). Germline V CDR1 and CDR2: MNHNS, SASEGT. The CDR3 spans 18 residues. V lost 4 bases, J lost 6 bases, and 22 bases lay in between.

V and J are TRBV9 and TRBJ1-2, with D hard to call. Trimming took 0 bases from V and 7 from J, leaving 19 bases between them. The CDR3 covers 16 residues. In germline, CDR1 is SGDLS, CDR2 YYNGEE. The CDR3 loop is CASSVVPGDGGSGYTF. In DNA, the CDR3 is TGTGCCAGCAGCGTAGTTCCGGGAGACGGCGGTAGTGGCTACACCTTC.

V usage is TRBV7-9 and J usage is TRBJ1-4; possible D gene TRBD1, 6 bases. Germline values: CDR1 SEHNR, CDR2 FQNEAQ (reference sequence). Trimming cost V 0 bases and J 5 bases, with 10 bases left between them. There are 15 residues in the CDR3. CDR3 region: CASSLAQGPNEKLFF. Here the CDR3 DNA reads TGTGCCAGCAGCTTAGCCCAGGGGCCGAATGAAAAACTGTTTTTT. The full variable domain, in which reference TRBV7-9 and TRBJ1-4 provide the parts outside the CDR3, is DTGVSQNPRHKITKRGQNVTFRCDPISEHNRLYWYRQTLGQGPEFLTYFQNEAQLEKSRLLSDRFSAERPKGSFSTLEIQRTEQGDSAMYLCASSLAQGPNEKLFFGSGTQLSVL.

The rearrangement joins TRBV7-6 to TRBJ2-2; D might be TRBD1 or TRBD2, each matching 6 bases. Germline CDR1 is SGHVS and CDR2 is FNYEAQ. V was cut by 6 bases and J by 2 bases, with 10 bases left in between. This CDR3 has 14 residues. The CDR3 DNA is TGTGCCAGCAGTACGGGGGCCAACACCGGGGAGCTGTTTTTT. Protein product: CASSTGANTGELFF. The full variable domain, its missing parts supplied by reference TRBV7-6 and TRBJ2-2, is GAGVSQSPRYKVTKRGQDVALRCDPISGHVSLYWYRQALGQGPEFLTYFNYEAQQDKSGLPNDRFSAERPEGSISTLTIQRTEQRDSAMYRCASSTGANTGELFFGEGSRLTVL.

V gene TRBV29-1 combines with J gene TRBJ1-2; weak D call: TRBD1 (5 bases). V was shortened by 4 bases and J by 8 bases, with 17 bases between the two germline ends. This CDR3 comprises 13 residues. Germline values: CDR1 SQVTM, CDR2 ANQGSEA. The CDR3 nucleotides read TGCAGCGTTGGACAGAGCGGGGTCGGGGGCTACACCTTC. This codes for CSVGQSGVGGYTF.

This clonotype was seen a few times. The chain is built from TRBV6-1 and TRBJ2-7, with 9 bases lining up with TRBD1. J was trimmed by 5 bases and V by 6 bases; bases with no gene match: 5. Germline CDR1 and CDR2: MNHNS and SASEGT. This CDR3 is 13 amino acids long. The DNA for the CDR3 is TGTGCCAGCAGCATACAGGGGGCCCACGAGCAGTACTTC. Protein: CASSIQGAHEQYF.

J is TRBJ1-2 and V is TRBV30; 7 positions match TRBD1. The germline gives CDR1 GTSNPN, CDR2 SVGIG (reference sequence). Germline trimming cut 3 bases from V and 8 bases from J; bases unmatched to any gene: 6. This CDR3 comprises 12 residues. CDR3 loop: CAWRQGPRGYTF. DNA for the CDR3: TGTGCCTGGAGACAGGGGCCGCGGGGCTACACCTTC. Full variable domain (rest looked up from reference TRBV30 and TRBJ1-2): SQTIHQWPATLVQPVGSPLSLECTVEGTSNPNLYWYRQAAGRGLQLLFYSVGIGQISSEVPQNLSASRPQDRQFILSSKKLLLSDSGFYLCAWRQGPRGYTFGSGTRLTVV.

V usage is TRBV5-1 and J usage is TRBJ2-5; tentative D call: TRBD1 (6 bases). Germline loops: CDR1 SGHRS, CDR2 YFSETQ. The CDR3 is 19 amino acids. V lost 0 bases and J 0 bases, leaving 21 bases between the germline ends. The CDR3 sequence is CASSLVRGVGALDQETQYF. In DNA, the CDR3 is TGCGCCAGCAGCTTGGTCAGGGGCGTGGGAGCTTTGGACCAAGAGACCCAGTACTTC. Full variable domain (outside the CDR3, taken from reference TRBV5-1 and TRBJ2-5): KAGVTQTPRYLIKTRGQQVTLSCSPISGHRSVSWYQQTPGQGLQFLFEYFSETQRNKGNFPGRFSGRQFSNSRSEMNVSTLELGDSALYLCASSLVRGVGALDQETQYFGPGTRLLVL.